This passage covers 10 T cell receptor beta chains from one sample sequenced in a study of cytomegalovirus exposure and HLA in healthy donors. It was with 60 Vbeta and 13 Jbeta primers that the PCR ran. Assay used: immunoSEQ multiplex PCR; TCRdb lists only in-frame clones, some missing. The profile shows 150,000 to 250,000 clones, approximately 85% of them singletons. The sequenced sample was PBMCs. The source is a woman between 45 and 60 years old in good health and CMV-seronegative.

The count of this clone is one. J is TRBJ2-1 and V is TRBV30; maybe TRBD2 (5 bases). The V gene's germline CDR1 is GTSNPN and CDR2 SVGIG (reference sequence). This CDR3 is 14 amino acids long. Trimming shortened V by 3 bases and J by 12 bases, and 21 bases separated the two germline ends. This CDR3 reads CAWSARTTTRGQFF. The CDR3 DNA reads TGTGCCTGGAGCGCCCGAACTACCACTCGGGGGCAGTTCTTC.

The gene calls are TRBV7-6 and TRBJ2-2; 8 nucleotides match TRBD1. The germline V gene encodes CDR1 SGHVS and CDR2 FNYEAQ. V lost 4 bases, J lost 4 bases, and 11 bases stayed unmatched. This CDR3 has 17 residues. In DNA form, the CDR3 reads TGTGCCAGCAGCTCCCAACCGACAGGGGCCTCCACCGGGGAGCTGTTTTTT. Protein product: CASSSQPTGASTGELFF. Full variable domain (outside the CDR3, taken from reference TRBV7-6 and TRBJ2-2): GAGVSQSPRYKVTKRGQDVALRCDPISGHVSLYWYRQALGQGPEFLTYFNYEAQQDKSGLPNDRFSAERPEGSISTLTIQRTEQRDSAMYRCASSSQPTGASTGELFFGEGSRLTVL.

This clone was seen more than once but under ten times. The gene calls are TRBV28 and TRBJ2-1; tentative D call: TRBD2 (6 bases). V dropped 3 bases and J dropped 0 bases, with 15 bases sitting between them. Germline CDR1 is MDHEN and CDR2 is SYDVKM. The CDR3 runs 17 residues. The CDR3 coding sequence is TGTGCCAGCAGTTTCGGAGGGAGCGGAAGCTCCTACAATGAGCAGTTCTTC. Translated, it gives CASSFGGSGSSYNEQFF. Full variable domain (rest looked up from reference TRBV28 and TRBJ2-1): DVKVTQSSRYLVKRTGEKVFLECVQDMDHENMFWYRQDPGLGLRLIYFSYDVKMKEKGDIPEGYSVSREKKERFSLILESASTNQTSMYLCASSFGGSGSSYNEQFFGPGTRLTVL.

The CDR3 reads CASGSLAGKETQYF. The CDR3 nucleotides read TGTGCCAGCGGAAGCCTAGCGGGAAAGGAGACCCAGTACTTC. V and J are TRBV6-5 and TRBJ2-5; 9 nucleotides agree with TRBD2. CDR1 is MNHEY and CDR2 is SVGAGI in the germline V gene. The CDR3 is made up of 14 amino acids. V shed 8 bases, J shed 5 bases, and the junction held 9 bases outside the gene matches.

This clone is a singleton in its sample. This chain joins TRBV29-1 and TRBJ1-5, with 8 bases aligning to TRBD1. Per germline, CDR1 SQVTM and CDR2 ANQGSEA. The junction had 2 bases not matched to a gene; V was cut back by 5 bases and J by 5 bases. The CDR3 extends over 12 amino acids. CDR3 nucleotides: TGCAGCGTTTCGACAGGGGATCAGCCCCAGCATTTT. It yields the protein CSVSTGDQPQHF.

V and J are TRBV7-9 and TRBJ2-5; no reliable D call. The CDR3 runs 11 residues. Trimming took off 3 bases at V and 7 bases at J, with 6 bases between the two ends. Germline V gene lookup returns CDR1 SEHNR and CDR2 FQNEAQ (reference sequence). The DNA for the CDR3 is TGTGCCAGCAGCTTCGGAGCGACCCAGTACTTC. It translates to CASSFGATQYF.

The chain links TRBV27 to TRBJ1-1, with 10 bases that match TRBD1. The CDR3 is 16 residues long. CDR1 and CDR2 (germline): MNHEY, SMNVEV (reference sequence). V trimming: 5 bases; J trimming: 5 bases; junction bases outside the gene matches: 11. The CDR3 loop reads CASSQPPGQGNTEAFF. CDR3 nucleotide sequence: TGTGCCAGCAGTCAACCCCCGGGACAGGGGAATACTGAAGCTTTCTTT.

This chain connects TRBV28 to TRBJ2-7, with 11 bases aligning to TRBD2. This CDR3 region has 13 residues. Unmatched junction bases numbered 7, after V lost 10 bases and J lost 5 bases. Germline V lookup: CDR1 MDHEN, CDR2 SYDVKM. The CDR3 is CATLTSGRDEQYF. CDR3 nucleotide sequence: TGTGCCACCTTAACTAGCGGGAGAGACGAGCAGTACTTC. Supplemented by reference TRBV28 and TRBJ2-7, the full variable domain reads DVKVTQSSRYLVKRTGEKVFLECVQDMDHENMFWYRQDPGLGLRLIYFSYDVKMKEKGDIPEGYSVSREKKERFSLILESASTNQTSMYLCATLTSGRDEQYFGPGTRLTVT.

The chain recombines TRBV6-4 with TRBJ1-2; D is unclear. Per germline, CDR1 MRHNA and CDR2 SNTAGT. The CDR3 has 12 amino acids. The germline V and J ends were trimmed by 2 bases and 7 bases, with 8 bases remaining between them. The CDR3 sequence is CASSDGGGGYTF. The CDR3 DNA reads TGTGCCAGCAGTGACGGCGGCGGTGGCTACACCTTC.

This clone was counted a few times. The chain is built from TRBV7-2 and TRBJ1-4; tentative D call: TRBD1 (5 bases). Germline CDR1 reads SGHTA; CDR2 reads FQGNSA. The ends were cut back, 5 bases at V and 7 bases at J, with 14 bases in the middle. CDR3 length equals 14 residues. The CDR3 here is CASSRALQGEKLFF. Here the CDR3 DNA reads TGTGCCAGCAGCCGGGCCCTGCAGGGTGAAAAACTGTTTTTT.